This T cell receptor beta chain came from a study of cytomegalovirus exposure and HLA in healthy donors. Findings and limits, study-wide: The study carried out a later analysis of TCR beta sequences. It associated under 20,000 of them with specific HLA alleles at a false discovery rate of 0.05.

A word on this clone: Its matching antigen is unknown.

The CDR3 is 14 amino acids. V lost 4 bases to trimming and J lost 0 bases, with 10 bases between them. Germline values: CDR1 LGHNA, CDR2 YSLEER. The PCR was carried out with 60 Vbeta primers and 13 Jbeta primers. Data came from immunoSEQ multiplex PCR; TCRdb stores just in-frame clones and leaves some out. The sample has around 130,000 clones, 70% to 80% seen once. The receptor's source is a man aged 45-60 years in good health and CMV-seronegative. Sequenced input: PBMCs. The chain has TRBV4-3 and TRBJ2-7; the D is unclear. CDR3 sequence (DNA): TGCGCCAGCAGCCGCGTTACTTCCTCCTACGAGCAGTACTTC. Translation gives CASSRVTSSYEQYF.